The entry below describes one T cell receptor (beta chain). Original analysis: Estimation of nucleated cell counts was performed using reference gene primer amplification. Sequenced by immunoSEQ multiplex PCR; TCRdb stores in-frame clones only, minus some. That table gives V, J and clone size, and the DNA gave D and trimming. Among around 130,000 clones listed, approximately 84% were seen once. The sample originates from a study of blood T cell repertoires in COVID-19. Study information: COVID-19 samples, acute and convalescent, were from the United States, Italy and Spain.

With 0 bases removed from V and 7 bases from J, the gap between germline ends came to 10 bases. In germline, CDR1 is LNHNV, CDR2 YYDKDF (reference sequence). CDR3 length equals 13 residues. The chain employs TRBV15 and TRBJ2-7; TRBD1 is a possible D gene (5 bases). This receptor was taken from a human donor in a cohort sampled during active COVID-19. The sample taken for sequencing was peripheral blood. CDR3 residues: CATSRDPQGEQYF. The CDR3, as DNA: TGTGCCACCAGCAGAGATCCCCAGGGAGAGCAGTACTTC. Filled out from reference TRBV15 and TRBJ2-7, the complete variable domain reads DAMVIQNPRYQVTQFGKPVTLSCSQTLNHNVMYWYQQKSSQAPKLLFHYYDKDFNNEADTPDNFQSRRPNTSFCFLDIRSPGLGDTAMYLCATSRDPQGEQYFGPGTRLTVT.